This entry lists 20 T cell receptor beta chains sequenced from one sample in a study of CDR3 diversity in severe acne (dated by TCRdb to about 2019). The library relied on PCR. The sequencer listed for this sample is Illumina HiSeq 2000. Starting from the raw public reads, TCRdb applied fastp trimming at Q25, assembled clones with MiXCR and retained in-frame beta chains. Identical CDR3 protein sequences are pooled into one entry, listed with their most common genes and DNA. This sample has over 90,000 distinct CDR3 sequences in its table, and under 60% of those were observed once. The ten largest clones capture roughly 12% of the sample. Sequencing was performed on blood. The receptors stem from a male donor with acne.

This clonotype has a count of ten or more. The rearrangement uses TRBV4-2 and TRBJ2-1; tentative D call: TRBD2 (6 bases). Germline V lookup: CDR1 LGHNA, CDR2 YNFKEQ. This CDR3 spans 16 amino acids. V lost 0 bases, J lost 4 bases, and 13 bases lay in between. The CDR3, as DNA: TGTGCCAGCAGCCAAGACGATAGCGGCCCTTACAATGAGCAGTTCTTC. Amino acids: CASSQDDSGPYNEQFF.

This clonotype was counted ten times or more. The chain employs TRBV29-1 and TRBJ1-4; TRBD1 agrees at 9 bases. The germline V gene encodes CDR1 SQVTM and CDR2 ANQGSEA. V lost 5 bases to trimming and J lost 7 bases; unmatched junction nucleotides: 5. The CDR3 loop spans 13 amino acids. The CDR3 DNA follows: TGCAGCGTTCAGGGACAGGGAGGTGAAAAACTGTTTTTT. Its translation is CSVQGQGGEKLFF.

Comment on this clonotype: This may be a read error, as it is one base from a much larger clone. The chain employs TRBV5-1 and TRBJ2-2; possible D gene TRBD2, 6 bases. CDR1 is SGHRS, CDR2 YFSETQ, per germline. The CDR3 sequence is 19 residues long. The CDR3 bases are TGCGCCAGCAGCTTGGCCTTTTTTAATGTGGAGGGTAATCATGAGGAGCTGTCTTTT. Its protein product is CASSLAFFNVEGNHEELSF.

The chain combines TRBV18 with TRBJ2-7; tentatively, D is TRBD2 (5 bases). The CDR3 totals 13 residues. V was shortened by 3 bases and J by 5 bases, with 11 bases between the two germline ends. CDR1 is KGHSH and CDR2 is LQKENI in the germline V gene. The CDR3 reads CASSPLRGNEQYF. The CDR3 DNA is TGTGCCAGCTCACCCCTTAGAGGGAACGAGCAGTACTTC.

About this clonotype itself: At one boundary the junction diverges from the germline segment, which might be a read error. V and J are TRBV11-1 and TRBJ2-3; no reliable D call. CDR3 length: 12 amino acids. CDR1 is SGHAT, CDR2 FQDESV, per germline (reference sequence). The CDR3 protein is CASTATTDAQYF. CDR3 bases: TGTGCCAGCACAGCGACCACAGATGCGCAGTATTTT.

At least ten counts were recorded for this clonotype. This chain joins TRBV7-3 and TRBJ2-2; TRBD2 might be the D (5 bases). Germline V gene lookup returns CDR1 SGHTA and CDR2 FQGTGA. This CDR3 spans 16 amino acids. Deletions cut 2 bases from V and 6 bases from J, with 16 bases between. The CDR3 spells CASSLSYSGAAGELFF. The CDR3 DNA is TGTGCCAGCAGCTTATCCTATTCTGGAGCGGCCGGGGAGCTGTTTTTT.

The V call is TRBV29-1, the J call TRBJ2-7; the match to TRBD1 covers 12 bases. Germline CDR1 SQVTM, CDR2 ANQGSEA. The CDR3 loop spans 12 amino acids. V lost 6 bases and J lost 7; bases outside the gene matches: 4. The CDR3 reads CSVGQGAEEQYF. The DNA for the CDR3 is TGCAGCGTGGGACAGGGGGCGGAAGAGCAGTACTTC.

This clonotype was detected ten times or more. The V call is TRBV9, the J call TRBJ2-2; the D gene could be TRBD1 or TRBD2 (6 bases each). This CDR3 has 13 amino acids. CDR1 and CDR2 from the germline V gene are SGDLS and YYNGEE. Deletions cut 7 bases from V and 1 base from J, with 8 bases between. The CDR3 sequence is CASAGQNTGELFF. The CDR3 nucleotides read TGTGCCAGCGCGGGACAGAACACCGGGGAGCTGTTTTTT.

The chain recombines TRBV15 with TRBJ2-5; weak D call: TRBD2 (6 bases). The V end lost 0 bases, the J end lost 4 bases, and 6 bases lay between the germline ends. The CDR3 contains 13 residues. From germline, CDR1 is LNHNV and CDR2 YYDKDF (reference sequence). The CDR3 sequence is CATSRERGETQYF. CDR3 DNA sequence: TGTGCCACCAGCAGAGAGCGGGGAGAGACCCAGTACTTC.

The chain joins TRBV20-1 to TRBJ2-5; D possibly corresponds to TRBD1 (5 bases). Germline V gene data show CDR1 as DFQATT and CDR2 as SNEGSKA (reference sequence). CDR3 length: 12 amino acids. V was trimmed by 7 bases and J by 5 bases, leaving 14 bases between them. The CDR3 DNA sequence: TGCAGTGATCAGGGTTTAGAGGAGACCCAGTACTTC. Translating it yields CSDQGLEETQYF.

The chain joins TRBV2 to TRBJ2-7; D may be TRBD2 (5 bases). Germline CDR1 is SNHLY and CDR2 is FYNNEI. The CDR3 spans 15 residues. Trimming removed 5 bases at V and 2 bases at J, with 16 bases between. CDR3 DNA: TGTGCCAGCAGTATTGATCCGGGAACCACCTACGAGCAGTACTTC. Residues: CASSIDPGTTYEQYF.

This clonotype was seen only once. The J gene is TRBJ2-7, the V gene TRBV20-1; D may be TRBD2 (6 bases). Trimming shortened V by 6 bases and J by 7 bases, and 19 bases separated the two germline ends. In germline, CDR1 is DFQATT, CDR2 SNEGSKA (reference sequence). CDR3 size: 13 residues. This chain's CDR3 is CSARAGPVGEQYF. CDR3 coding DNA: TGCAGTGCCAGGGCGGGACCAGTCGGTGAGCAGTACTTC.

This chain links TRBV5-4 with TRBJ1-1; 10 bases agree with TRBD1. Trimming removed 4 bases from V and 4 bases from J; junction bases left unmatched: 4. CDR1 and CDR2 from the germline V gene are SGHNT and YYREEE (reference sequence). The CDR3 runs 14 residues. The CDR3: CASSLGTGVTEAFF. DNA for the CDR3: TGTGCCAGCAGCCTCGGGACAGGGGTCACTGAAGCTTTCTTT.

In nucleotides, the CDR3 is TGCAGTGCTAGAGGGGGACAGGGACCCCACGAGCAGTACTTC. The encoded protein is CSARGGQGPHEQYF. V usage is TRBV20-1 and J usage is TRBJ2-7, with 9 bases lining up with TRBD1. With V trimmed by 1 base and J by 5 bases, 6 bases remained unmatched. Germline CDR1 is DFQATT and CDR2 is SNEGSKA (reference sequence). The CDR3 has 14 residues.

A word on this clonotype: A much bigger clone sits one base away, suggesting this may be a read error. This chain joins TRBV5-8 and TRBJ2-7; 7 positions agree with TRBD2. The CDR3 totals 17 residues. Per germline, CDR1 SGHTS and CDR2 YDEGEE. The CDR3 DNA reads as TGCGCCAGCAGCCTAGCGAGCGGGACCCAAAGCTCCTACGAGCAGTACTTC. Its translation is CASSLASGTQSSYEQYF.

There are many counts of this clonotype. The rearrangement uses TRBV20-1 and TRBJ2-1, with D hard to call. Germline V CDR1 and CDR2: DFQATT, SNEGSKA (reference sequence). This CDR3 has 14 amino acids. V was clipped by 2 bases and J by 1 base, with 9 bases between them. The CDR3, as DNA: TGCAGTGCTAGATATACTTTTTCCTACAATGAGCAGTTCTTC. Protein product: CSARYTFSYNEQFF.

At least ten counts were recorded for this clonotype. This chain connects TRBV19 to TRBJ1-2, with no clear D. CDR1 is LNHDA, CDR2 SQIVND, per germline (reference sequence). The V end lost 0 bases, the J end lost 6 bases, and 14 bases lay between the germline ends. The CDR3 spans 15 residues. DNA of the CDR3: TGTGCCAGTAGTATAGAAAGGGCCCGAGGCCATGGCTACACCTTC. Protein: CASSIERARGHGYTF. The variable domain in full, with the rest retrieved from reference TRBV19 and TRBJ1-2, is DGGITQSPKYLFRKEGQNVTLSCEQNLNHDAMYWYRQDPGQGLRLIYYSQIVNDFQKGDIAEGYSVSREKKESFPLTVTSAQKNPTAFYLCASSIERARGHGYTFGSGTRLTVV.

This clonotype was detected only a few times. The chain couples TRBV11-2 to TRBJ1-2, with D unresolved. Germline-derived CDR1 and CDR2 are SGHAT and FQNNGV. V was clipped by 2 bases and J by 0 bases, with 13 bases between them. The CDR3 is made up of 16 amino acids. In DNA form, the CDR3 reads TGTGCCAGCAGCTTATTCCCGACACCCTCTAACTATGGCTACACCTTC. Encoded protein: CASSLFPTPSNYGYTF.

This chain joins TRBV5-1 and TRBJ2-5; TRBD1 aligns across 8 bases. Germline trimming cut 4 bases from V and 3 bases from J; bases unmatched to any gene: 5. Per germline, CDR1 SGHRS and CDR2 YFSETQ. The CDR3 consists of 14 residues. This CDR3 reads CASSRQGSKETQYF. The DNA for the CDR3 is TGCGCCAGCAGCAGACAGGGGTCTAAAGAGACCCAGTACTTC.

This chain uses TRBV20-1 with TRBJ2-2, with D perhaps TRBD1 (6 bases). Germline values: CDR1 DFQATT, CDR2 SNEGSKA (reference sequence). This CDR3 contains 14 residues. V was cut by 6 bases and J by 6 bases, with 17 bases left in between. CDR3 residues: CSATPGQGAGELFF. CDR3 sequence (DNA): TGCAGTGCAACCCCGGGACAAGGAGCCGGGGAGCTGTTTTTT.